Sequencing of this T cell receptor beta chain was carried out in a study of CD8 T cells in Susac syndrome. RNA amounts of roughly 0.45 to 1 ug underwent reverse transcription with random hexamers. A single record per CDR3 protein comes from TCRdb applying MiXCR to the immunoSEQ multiplex PCR reads. The sample carries about 150,000 distinct CDR3 sequences, 85% to 95% recorded once. V gave up 4 bases and J gave up 3 bases; unmatched junction bases: 7. Germline CDR1 is ENHRY and CDR2 is SYGVKD. The CDR3 spans 15 residues. This sequence was found in a human donor with Susac syndrome. The rearrangement uses TRBV10-3 and TRBJ1-1, with 8 bases identical to TRBD1. Sequenced: CD4+ T cells from PBMCs. For the CDR3, the DNA is TGTGCCATCAGTGGACCAGGACAGGGACACACTGAAGCTTTCTTT. Translated, it gives CAISGPGQGHTEAFF.